The sequence of this T cell receptor beta chain was determined in a study of T cell repertoires in cytomegalovirus infection. Overall study: Evidence of both CMV infection and a matching HLA type came from public TCR beta signatures.

Germline assignment: CDR1 SNHLY and CDR2 FYNNEI. The CDR3 has 14 amino acids. Unmatched junction bases numbered 6, after V lost 3 bases and J lost 5 bases. TCRdb used MiXCR to reprocess the reads, holding one entry per CDR3 protein. The data hold 500,000 or so distinct CDR3 sequences, with about 15% observed a single time. General study findings and limits: Summed public TCR beta family frequency identified CMV carriers bearing the relevant HLA. The ex vivo response was dominated by HLA-C-restricted CMV-specific TCR beta clonotypes.

This clonotype has only a few counts. Its target is not known. The source of this sequence is a human donor in good health (CMV status not recorded). Some clones in this sample may be carry-over from other donors' samples. The J gene is TRBJ2-7, the V gene TRBV2; 8 bases fit TRBD1. Sequencing used CD8+ T cells from PBMCs. The CDR3 DNA reads as TGTGCCAGCAGTGACAGGGGGCTAGTCGACGAGCAGTACTTC. Translated, it gives CASSDRGLVDEQYF.